The T cell receptor beta chain described here comes from a study of T-cell memory formation after mild COVID-19. Study as a whole: TCR clusters were largely donor specific.

TCRdb re-called the 5' RACE reads through MiXCR, storing one row per CDR3 protein. The profile shows roughly 680 distinct CDR3 sequences, about 35% of them singletons. Judged by abundance, this clonotype is large. CDR1 SGHRS and CDR2 YFSETQ come from the germline V gene. V trimming: 0 bases; J trimming: 4 bases; junction bases outside the gene matches: 6. There are 17 residues in the CDR3. The specimen sequenced was PBMCs or a T cell subset sorted from them (not recorded which). J is TRBJ2-1 and V is TRBV5-1, with 11 bases fitting TRBD2. This clonotype was sampled from an adult who had mild COVID-19 (a few samples of this study predate the infection). Cell type and time point are not known. The CDR3 DNA is TGCGCCAGCAGCTTGGCCCCCCTAGCGGGGGGTTACAATGAGCAGTTCTTC. Amino acid sequence: CASSLAPLAGGYNEQFF.